This T cell receptor beta chain is drawn from a study of cytomegalovirus exposure and HLA in healthy donors (dated by TCRdb to about 2017). Notes on the research overall: An earlier analysis of approximately 640 of the donors reported 276 Gb of sequence data and 117 million unique TCR beta sequences from some 180 million T cells. Several DR-DQ haplotypes were treated as single units for association and clustering because of strong linkage in the cohort. The study was designed to test whether signatures of past pathogen exposure could be identified by cataloging public T cell receptors. Rather than using new phenotypic data, the later analysis identified candidate immune exposures from TCR beta sequences and from how often those sequences occurred across donors. The study profiled the T cell repertoires of under 700 subjects by immunosequencing and related them to cytomegalovirus serostatus. In addition to the first cohort of approximately 670 subjects, a separate validation cohort of approximately 130 different subjects was used. To predict cytomegalovirus infection status, the study brought together high-throughput TCR immunosequencing, statistical association of individual TCRs with disease status, and machine learning. An earlier analysis of 587 of the donors used high-throughput TCR beta sequencing to judge whether each TCR beta V gene segment behaved as functional or pseudogenic. Genome-wide SNP genotypes for about three fifths of the roughly 700 donors were used in a later genetic analysis, which treated that subset as a discovery cohort. On average, approximately 250,000 unique TCR beta nucleotide sequences were sequenced per donor among some 430 genotyped donors of the cohort, with roughly 18% of those sequences being non-productive. Typing coverage varied by locus: about 629-640 donors for A, B, C, DRB1 and DQB1; 500 to 550 for DQA1; more than 600 for DPA1; 450 to 480 for DPB1. Alongside the repertoire data, information on donor age, sex, ethnicity and CMV serostatus was compiled. HLA typing covered class I and class II loci at four-digit resolution. In a later analysis, previously published TCR beta repertoires from more than 500 donors were re-analyzed and high-resolution HLA genotyping was added so that TCR occurrence patterns could be studied. The genetic ancestry cluster associated with self-reported Caucasian donors included over 65% of the roughly 360 genotyped donors. Approximately 300 gigabases of sequencing data and around 87 million unique TCR sequences were included in an early release covering several hundred HLA-typed donors. All discovery cohort repertoires had been generated on a single sequencing platform. Broad study findings and their caveats: V-gene and J-gene trimming of TCR beta chains was associated with a missense DCLRE1C variant in a later genetic analysis, and the association was replicated in an independent cohort. The authors suggested that the approach could potentially be extended to other disease states and immunological phenotypes. According to a later analysis, parvovirus B19, influenza, CMV and Epstein-Barr virus appeared linked to several top co-occurrence clusters. Assigning TCR associations to individual alleles was difficult when HLA alleles, especially DR and DQ, strongly co-occurred. HLA typing was unavailable for some donors at each locus, so association tests used only the typed subset. A cluster of highly shared sequence variants was judged likely to be a technical artifact of the sequencing pipeline. For the cohort, immune exposure information was limited to CMV serostatus. In a later analysis, 16,951 TCR beta sequences were associated with specific HLA alleles at a false discovery rate of 0.05. According to a later analysis, most CMV-associated TCR beta chains appeared to be HLA-restricted, and the HLA associations seemed to be driven largely by CMV exposure. Presence/absence analyses assumed roughly uniform sequencing depth across donors, an assumption that may not hold. About 15 rarely observed V segments, including chromosome 9 orphons, were excluded from the earlier analysis of almost 600 of the donors because counts were too low. A further reported finding was that TCR beta sequences accurately predicted the HLA-A and HLA-B alleles for most subjects in the first cohort. In a later genetic analysis, fewer N-insertions in productive TCRs were reported among donors in an Asian-associated ancestry cluster than the roughly 700-donor mean. Most TCR sequences were seen in very few donors, while some public TCRs were found in many individuals. A later analysis found that HLA-associated TCR beta chains were more clonally expanded and had lower generation probabilities than equally common non-associated chains. Three of the identified cytomegalovirus-associated TCR beta chains were confirmed in vitro to be specific for cytomegalovirus antigens. In the study, 164 TCR beta chains were listed as associated with cytomegalovirus. Only TCR beta chains were sequenced in this cohort, and the absence of alpha or paired-chain data limited detectable features. Correlated functional status among segregating V segments might be attributable to linkage disequilibrium, but an unknown experimental factor could not be ruled out. In an earlier analysis of some 540 of the donors, most TCR beta V segments appeared in productive rearrangements about 87% or about 30% of the time, broadly matching IMGT annotations. The 87-base-pair reads could not distinguish some IMGT-functional V segments, including TRBV6-2 and TRBV6-3, so those segments were excluded. In both the original and validation cohorts, the classifier was reported to diagnose cytomegalovirus status with high specificity and sensitivity. According to a later analysis, TCR association rates differed among HLA loci, with DRB1 alleles showing the most associated TCRs and HLA-C alleles showing the fewest.

The library came from the immunoSEQ multiplex PCR assay. For the multiplex PCR, a mixture combining 60 forward primers for TCR Vbeta segments and 13 reverse primers for TCR Jbeta segments was used. A multiplex PCR assay on genomic DNA amplified the CDR3 region of rearranged TCR beta genes. The Illumina HiSeq System was used to sequence the amplified TCR beta libraries as 87-base-pair reads. As for the original processing: Across the 500 to 700 repertoires, a later analysis counted 60 million to 90 million unique TCR beta chains, roughly 11 million of which were shared by at least two donors. To remove PCR and sequencing errors, raw reads were error-corrected and collapsed into unique sequences using a nearest-neighbor algorithm that merged closely related sequences. Alignment of CDR3 sequences to IMGT reference sequences was used to assign V, D and J gene segments. Each retained sequence needed at least a six-nucleotide match to both a V gene segment and a J gene segment. Rearrangements were called productive when the CDR3 lacked stop codons and stayed in frame with V and J; all others were non-productive. CDR3 was defined by IMGT convention, running from the second conserved V-encoded cysteine to the conserved J-encoded phenylalanine. The earlier analysis of about 590 of the donors excluded sequences that lacked an unambiguous match to a single V gene segment. An earlier analysis of 500 to 700 of the donors classified V segments as functional when productive rearrangements were above 56.7% and as segregating when the standard deviation between donors was above 5%. To diagnose cytomegalovirus status from the catalog of TCR beta chain sequences, a statistical classification framework was built. V and J gene assignment, in a later analysis, came from comparing TCR nucleotide sequences with IMGT/GENE-DB human TR gene sequences. In a later analysis, CDR3 sequences and most-parsimonious VDJ recombination scenarios were assigned using the TCRdist pipeline. A later analysis defined each TCR beta chain by its CDR3 amino acid sequence plus V-gene family, and excluded reads lacking a unique V-gene family. As a way to deal with suspected cross-contamination and a sequencing artifact, a later analysis dropped 592 nucleotide sequences that were highly shared and had low generation probability. In a later analysis, a clonal expansion index was calculated for each public chain from normalized within-repertoire ranks of inferred template counts. In a later analysis, generation probabilities were computed using a VDJ recombination model fitted to out-of-frame rearrangements, and the results were checked against IGoR. A later analysis scored TCR-TCR, TCR-HLA and TCR-CMV co-occurrence with hypergeometric tests, applying a repertoire-size bias correction to TCR pairs. A later analysis estimated false discovery rates by permuting HLA or CMV assignments 20 times. In a later analysis, co-occurring TCRs were grouped using DBSCAN, with TCRdist sequence similarity added in when clustering inside HLA-allele-positive subsets. Co-occurrence clustering excluded repertoires with fewer than 30,000 or more than 120,000 public chains, plus five with anomalous nucleotide sharing. TCRdb took this table from immuneACCESS and kept in-frame rearrangements with V and J called. Such tables lack part of the clones; where checked against another copy, unresolved V genes explain under half of the gap, and the rest is unexplained. V and J calls plus clone size are reproduced from that table; the DNA served to infer D and trimming. The sample table shows about 62,000 clones, and about 81% are seen once. 5.4% of the sample goes to the ten largest clones.

The cohort was made up of 666 healthy bone marrow donors. At the time of sampling, all cohort members were nominally healthy, though unrecorded immune exposures were likely present. The donor was CMV seronegative and belonged to the group of approximately 320 seronegative cohort members. A peripheral blood sample was collected from each donor, and TCR beta sequencing was performed on peripheral blood mononuclear cells. The Qiagen DNeasy Blood Extraction Kit was used to extract genomic DNA from the blood cell samples. At the junction V is shortened by 1 base and J by 5 bases, with 8 bases in between. From the germline V gene, CDR1 is SNHLY and CDR2 is FYNNEI. From its cysteine to its phenylalanine, the CDR3 spans 13 amino acids. Of all the DNA, just the CDR3 is kept, 39 bases in frame from base 1. Remarks on this clone: Its antigen is not yet known. The sample holds no much larger clone one base away, and base qualities are not on file.

The receptor was isolated from a woman aged 30 to 39 in good health and CMV-seronegative. Sequencing input: PBMCs. The chain was built from TRBV2 and TRBJ1-1; TRBD1 is possibly the D segment (6 matching bases). The nucleotide sequence reads TGTGCCAGCAGTGAAGACAGGGCAACTGAAGCTTTCTTT. This translates into CASSEDRATEAFF.